The clone carrying this TCR beta chain has more than one count but fewer than ten. What it binds is not known. One entry per CDR3 protein results from TCRdb running MiXCR on the reads. The sample lists hundreds of thousands of distinct CDR3 sequences, about 39% occurring once. The data originate from a study of T cell repertoires in cytomegalovirus infection. Study-wide results and limits: CMV-specific TCR beta clonotypes restricted by HLA-C dominated the ex vivo response.

The sample consisted of cultured PBMCs, taken from culture after CMV antigen stimulation. This clonotype was obtained from a human donor in good health (CMV status not recorded). Some clones in this sample may be carry-over from other donors' samples.

This CDR3 is CASSLSRGLEQYF. In DNA, the CDR3 is TGTGCCAGCAGTTTAAGCAGGGGGCTCGAGCAGTACTTC. This sequence joins TRBV28 and TRBJ2-7; TRBD1 aligns across 8 bases. Germline V gene sequence: CDR1 MDHEN, CDR2 SYDVKM. This CDR3 has 13 amino acids. Losses at the gene ends were 2 bases for V and 6 bases for J; bases not matched to a gene: 3.